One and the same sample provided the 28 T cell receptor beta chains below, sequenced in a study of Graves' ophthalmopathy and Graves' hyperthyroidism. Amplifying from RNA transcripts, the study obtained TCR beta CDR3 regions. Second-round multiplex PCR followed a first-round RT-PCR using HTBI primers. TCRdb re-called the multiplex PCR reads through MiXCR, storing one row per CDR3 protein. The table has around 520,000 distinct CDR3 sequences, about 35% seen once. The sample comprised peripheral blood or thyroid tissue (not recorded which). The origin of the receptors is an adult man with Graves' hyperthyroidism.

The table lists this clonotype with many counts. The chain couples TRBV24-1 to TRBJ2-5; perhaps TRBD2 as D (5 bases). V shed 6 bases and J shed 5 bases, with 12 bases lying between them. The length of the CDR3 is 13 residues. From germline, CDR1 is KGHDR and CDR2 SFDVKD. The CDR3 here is CATSRRLGETQYF. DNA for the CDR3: TGTGCCACCAGTCGGAGGTTAGGCGAGACCCAGTACTTC.

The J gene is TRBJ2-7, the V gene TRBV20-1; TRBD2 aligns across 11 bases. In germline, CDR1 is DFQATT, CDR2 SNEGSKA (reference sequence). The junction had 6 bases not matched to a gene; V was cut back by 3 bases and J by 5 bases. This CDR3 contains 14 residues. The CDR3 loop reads CSARLAGGSDEQYF. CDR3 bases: TGCAGTGCTAGGCTAGCGGGGGGCTCGGACGAGCAGTACTTC.

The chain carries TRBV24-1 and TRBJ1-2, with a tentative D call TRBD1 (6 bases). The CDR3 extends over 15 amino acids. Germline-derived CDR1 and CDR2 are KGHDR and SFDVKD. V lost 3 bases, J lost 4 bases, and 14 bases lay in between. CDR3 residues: CATSDIYRDGYGYTF. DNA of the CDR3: TGTGCCACCAGTGATATCTACAGGGATGGCTATGGCTACACCTTC.

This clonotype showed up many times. CDR3 sequence: CASSLAAGSTGELFF. In nucleotides, the CDR3 is TGTGCCAGCAGCTTAGCAGCAGGCTCCACCGGGGAGCTGTTTTTT. This chain joins TRBV7-2 and TRBJ2-2; unclear D gene. V lost 0 bases and J 4 bases, leaving 9 bases between the germline ends. The CDR3 spans 15 residues. CDR1 and CDR2 from the germline V gene are SGHTA and FQGNSA.

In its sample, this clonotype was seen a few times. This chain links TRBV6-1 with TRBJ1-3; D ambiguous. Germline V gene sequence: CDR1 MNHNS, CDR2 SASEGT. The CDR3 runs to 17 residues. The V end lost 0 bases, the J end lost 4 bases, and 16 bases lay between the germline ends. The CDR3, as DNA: TGTGCCAGCAGTGAAGCGACCCGGGCCTGGTCGGGAAACACCATATATTTT. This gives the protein CASSEATRAWSGNTIYF.

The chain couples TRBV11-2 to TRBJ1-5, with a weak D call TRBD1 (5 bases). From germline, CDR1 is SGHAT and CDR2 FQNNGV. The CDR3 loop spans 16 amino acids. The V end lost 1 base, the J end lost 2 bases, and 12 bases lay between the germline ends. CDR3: CASSLAGRGGNQPQHF. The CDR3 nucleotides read TGTGCCAGCAGCTTAGCGGGTAGGGGCGGCAATCAGCCCCAGCATTTT.

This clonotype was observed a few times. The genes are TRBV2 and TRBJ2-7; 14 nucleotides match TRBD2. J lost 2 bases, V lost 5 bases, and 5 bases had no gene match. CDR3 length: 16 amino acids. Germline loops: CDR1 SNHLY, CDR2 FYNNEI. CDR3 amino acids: CASSISGLAGAYEQYF. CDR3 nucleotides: TGTGCCAGCAGTATCTCGGGACTAGCGGGAGCCTACGAGCAGTACTTC.

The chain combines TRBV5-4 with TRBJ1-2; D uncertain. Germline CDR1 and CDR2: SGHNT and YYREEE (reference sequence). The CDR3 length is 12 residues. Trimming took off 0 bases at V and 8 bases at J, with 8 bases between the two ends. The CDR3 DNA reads TGTGCCAGCAGCTTGGTCAACACCGGCTACACCTTC. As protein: CASSLVNTGYTF.

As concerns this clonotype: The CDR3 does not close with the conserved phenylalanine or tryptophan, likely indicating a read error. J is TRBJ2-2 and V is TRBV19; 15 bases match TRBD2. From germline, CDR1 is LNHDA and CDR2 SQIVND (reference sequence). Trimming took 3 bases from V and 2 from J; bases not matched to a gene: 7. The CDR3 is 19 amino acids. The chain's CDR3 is CASSIAGLAGGPNTGELFV. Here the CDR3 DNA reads TGTGCCAGTAGTATCGCCGGACTAGCGGGAGGGCCAAACACCGGGGAGCTGTTTGTT.

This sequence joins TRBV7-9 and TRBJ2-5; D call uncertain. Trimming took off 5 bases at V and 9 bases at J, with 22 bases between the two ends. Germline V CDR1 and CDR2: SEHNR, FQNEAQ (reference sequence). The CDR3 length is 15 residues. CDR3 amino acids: CASSLNLAQLRAQYF. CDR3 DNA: TGTGCCAGCAGCCTAAACTTAGCCCAACTTCGAGCCCAGTACTTC.

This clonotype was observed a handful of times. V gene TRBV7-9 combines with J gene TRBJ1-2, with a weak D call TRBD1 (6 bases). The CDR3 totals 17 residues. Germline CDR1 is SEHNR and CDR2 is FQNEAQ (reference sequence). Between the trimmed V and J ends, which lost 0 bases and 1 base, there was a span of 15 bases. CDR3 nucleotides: TGTGCCAGCAGCTTAGCGGACGGGGGCCTGGATAACTATGGCTACACCTTC. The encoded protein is CASSLADGGLDNYGYTF.

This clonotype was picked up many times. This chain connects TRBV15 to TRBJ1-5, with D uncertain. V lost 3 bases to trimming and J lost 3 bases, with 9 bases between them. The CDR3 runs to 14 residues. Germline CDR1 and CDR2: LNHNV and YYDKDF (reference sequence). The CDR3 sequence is CATSREIPNQPQHF. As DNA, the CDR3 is TGTGCCACCAGCAGGGAAATTCCCAATCAGCCCCAGCATTTT.

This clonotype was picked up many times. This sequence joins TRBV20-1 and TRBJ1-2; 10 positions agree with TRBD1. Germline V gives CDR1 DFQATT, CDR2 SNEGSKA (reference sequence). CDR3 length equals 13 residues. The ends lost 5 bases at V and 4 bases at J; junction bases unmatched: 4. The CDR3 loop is CSARDRGIYGYTF. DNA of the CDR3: TGCAGTGCTCGGGACAGGGGTATCTATGGCTACACCTTC.

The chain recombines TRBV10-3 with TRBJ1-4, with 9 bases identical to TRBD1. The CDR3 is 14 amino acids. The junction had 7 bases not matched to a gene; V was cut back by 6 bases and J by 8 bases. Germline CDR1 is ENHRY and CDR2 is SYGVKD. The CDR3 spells CAISEGQGGEKLFF. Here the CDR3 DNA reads TGTGCCATCAGCGAGGGACAGGGAGGGGAAAAACTGTTTTTT.

Here the CDR3 DNA reads TGTGCCAGCAGCTTCCGGGACAGGGTACGACCCTATAATTCACCCCTCCACTTT. Translating it yields CASSFRDRVRPYNSPLHF. V gene TRBV7-9 combines with J gene TRBJ1-6, with 9 bases matching TRBD1. Germline lookup yields CDR1 SEHNR and CDR2 FQNEAQ (reference sequence). CDR3 length: 18 residues. Losses at the gene ends were 3 bases for V and 2 bases for J; bases not matched to a gene: 8.

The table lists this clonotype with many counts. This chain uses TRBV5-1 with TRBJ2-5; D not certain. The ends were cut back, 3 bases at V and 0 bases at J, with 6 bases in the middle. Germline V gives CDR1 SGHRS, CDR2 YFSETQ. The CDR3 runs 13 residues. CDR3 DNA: TGCGCCAGCAGCTCAGAGTACCAAGAGACCCAGTACTTC. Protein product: CASSSEYQETQYF.

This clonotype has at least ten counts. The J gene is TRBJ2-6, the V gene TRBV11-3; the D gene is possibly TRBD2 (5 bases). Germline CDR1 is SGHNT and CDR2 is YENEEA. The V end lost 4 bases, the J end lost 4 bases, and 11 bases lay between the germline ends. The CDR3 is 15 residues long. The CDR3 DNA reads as TGTGCCAGCAGCTCCCGGGGAGCCGGGGCCAACGTCCTGACTTTC. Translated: CASSSRGAGANVLTF.

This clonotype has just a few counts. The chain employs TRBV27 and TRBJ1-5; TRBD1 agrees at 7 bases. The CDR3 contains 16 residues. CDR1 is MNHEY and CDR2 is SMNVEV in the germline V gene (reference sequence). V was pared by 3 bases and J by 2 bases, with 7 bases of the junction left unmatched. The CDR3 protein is CASSLTGRRGNQPQHF. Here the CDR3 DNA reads TGTGCCAGCAGTTTGACAGGGCGCCGGGGCAATCAGCCCCAGCATTTT.

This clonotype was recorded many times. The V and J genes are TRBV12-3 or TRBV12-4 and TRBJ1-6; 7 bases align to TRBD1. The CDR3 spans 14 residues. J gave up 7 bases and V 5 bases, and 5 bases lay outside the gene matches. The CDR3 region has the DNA TGTGCCAGCAGTGCCGGGACAGCGAATTCACCCCTCCACTTT. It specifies CASSAGTANSPLHF.

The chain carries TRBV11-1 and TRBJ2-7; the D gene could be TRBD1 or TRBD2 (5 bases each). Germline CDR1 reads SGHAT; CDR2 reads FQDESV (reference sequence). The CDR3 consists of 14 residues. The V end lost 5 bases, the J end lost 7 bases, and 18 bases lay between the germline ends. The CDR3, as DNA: TGTGCCAGCAGCCACAGTCGGGACGGCAATGAGCAGTACTTC. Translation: CASSHSRDGNEQYF.

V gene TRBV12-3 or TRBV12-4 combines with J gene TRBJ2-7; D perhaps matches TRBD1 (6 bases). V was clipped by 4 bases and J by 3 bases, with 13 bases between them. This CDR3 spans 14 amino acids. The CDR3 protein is CASSSTGHYYEQYF. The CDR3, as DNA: TGTGCCAGCAGTTCTACGGGACACTACTACGAGCAGTACTTC.

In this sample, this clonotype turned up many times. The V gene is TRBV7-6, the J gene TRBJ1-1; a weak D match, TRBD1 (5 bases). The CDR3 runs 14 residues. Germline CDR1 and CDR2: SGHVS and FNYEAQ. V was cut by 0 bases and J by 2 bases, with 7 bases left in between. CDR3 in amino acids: CASSLAGDNTEAFF. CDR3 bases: TGTGCCAGCAGCTTAGCTGGGGACAACACTGAAGCTTTCTTT.

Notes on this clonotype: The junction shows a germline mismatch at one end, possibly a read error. The CDR3 DNA reads TGTGCCAGCAGCCCTGACTCAAATTCGCCCCTCCACTTT. Encoded protein: CASSPDSNSPLHF. V gene TRBV7-8 combines with J gene TRBJ1-6; D remains unclear. Looked up from germline, CDR1 is SGHVS and CDR2 is FQNEAQ. The CDR3 loop spans 13 amino acids.

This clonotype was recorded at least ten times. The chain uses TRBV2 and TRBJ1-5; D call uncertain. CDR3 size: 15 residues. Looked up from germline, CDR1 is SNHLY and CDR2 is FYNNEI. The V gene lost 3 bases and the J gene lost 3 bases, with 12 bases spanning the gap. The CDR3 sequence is CASSEGRLVNQPQHF. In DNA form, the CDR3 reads TGTGCCAGCAGTGAGGGAAGGCTTGTCAATCAGCCCCAGCATTTT.

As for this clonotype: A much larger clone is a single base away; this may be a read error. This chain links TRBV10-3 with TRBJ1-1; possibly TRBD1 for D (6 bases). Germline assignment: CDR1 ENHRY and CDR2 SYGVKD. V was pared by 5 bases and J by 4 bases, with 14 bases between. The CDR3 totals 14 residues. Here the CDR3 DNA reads TGTGCCATCAGTTTGATGGGGGCGAGCACTGAAGCTTTCTTT. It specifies CAISLMGASTEAFF.

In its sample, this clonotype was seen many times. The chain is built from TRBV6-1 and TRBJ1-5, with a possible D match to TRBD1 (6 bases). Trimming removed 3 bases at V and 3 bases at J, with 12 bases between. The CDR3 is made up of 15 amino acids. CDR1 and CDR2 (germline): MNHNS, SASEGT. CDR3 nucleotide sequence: TGTGCCAGCAGTGAGCGGACAGCGTACAATCAGCCCCAGCATTTT. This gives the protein CASSERTAYNQPQHF.

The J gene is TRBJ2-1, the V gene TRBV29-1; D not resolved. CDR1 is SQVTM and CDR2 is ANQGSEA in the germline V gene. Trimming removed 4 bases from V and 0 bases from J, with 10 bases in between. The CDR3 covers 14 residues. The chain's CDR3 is CSVVLSSSYNEQFF. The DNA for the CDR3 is TGCAGCGTTGTCCTTTCGAGCTCCTACAATGAGCAGTTCTTC.

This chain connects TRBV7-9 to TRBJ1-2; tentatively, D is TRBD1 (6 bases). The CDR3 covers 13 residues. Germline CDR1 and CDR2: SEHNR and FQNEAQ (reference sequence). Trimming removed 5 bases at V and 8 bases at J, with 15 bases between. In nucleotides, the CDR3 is TGTGCCAGCAGCGATGGACAGCAGGGCGGCTACACCTTC. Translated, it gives CASSDGQQGGYTF.